The source of this T cell receptor beta chain is a study of spatial heterogeneity in lung cancer. MiXCR, run by TCRdb on the 5' RACE reads, gives a single entry per CDR3 protein. The sample yields over 5,500 distinct CDR3 sequences, 15% to 20% seen once. This clonotype was detected a few times. The time point here: sample taken at primary tumor resection. Donation came from 70 or so patients with untreated early-stage non-small cell lung cancer. The sequenced material consisted of unsorted whole RNA from tumor, nontumor lung or frozen PBMC. Sequenced here: normal lung tissue next to the tumor, sampled at surgery. This receptor was taken from a male donor with early-stage non-small cell lung cancer.

In DNA form, the CDR3 reads TGCAGTGCTCACAGGGGGCTGAACACTGAAGCTTTCTTT. Translating it yields CSAHRGLNTEAFF. The V gene is TRBV20-1, the J gene TRBJ1-1; 9 bases fit TRBD1. The CDR3 consists of 13 residues. The germline V gene encodes CDR1 DFQATT and CDR2 SNEGSKA (reference sequence). The J segment lost 0 bases and the V segment lost 5 bases, leaving 1 base of the junction unmatched.